This record covers a single TCR beta chain. The source of the sample is a study of beta chain features in type 1 diabetes. J lost 1 base, V lost 3 bases, and 7 bases had no gene match. The germline V gene has CDR1 LGHNA and CDR2 YSLEER. The CDR3 consists of 16 residues. The study reverse transcribed the entire isolated RNA, so it sequenced expressed TCRB transcripts. Sequencing was performed with immunoSEQ multiplex PCR; in TCRdb, only in-frame clones are kept and a portion is missing. The sample includes fewer than 550,000 clones, 11% of them seen just once. The V gene is TRBV4-3, the J gene TRBJ2-5, with 8 bases that match TRBD2. The sequenced sample consisted of naive CD4+ T cells from blood. The TCR comes from a woman aged 18-29 years in good health. DNA of the CDR3: TGCGCCAGCAGCCAGGCGGGGGGAGGCATCCAAGAGACCCAGTACTTC. This translates into CASSQAGGGIQETQYF.